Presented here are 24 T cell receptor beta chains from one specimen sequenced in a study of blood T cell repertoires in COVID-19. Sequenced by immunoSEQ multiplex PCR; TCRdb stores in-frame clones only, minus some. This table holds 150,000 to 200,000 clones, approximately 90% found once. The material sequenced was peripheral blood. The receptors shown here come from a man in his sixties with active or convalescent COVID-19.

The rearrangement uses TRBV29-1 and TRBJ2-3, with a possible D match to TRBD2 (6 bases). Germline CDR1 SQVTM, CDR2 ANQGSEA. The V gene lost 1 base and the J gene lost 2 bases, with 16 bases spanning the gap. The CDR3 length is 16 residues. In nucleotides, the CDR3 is TGCAGCGTTGAAGGAGGGTACCGGGAGTACACAGATACGCAGTATTTT. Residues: CSVEGGYREYTDTQYF.

CDR3 in amino acids: CASSRGATDTQYF. As DNA, the CDR3 is TGTGCCAGCAGTCGGGGGGCAACAGATACGCAGTATTTT. This chain links TRBV6-5 with TRBJ2-3; the D gene is possibly TRBD2 (7 bases). Germline V gene sequence: CDR1 MNHEY, CDR2 SVGAGI. With 5 bases removed from V and 3 bases from J, the gap between germline ends came to 9 bases. CDR3 length equals 13 residues.

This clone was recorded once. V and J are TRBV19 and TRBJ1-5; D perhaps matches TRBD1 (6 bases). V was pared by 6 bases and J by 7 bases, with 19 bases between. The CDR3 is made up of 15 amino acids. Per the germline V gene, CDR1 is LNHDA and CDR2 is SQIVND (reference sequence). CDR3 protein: CASRSTGFLKQPQHF. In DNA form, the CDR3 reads TGTGCCAGTAGATCTACAGGGTTCCTCAAACAGCCCCAGCATTTT.

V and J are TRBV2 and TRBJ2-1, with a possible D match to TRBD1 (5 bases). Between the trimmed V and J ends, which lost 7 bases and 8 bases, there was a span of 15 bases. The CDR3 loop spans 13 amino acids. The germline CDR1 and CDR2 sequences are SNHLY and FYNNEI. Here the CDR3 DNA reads TGTGCCAGCAAGGGATCGTGGGGCGATGAGCAGTTCTTC. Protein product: CASKGSWGDEQFF. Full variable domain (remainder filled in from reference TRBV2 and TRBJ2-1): EPEVTQTPSHQVTQMGQEVILRCVPISNHLYFYWYRQILGQKVEFLVSFYNNEISEKSEIFDDQFSVERPDGSNFTLKIRSTKLEDSAMYFCASKGSWGDEQFFGPGTRLTVL.

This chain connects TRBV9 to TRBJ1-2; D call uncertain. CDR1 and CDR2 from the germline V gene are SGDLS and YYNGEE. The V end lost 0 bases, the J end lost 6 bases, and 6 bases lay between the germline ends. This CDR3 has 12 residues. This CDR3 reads CASSVGRNGYTF. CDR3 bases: TGTGCCAGCAGCGTAGGCAGGAATGGCTACACCTTC.

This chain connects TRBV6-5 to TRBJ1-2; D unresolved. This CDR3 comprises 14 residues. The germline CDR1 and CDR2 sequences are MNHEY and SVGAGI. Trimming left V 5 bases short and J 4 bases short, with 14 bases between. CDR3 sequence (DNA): TGTGCCAGCAGTCCCCGACGAGGGAGCTATGGCTACACCTTC. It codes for CASSPRRGSYGYTF.

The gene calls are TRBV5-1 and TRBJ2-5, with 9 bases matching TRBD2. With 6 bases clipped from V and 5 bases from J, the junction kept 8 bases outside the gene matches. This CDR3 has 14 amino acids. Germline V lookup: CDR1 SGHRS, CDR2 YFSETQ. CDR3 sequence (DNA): TGCGCCAGCAATAGGCGGGGGGGCCTGGAGACCCAGTACTTC. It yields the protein CASNRRGGLETQYF.

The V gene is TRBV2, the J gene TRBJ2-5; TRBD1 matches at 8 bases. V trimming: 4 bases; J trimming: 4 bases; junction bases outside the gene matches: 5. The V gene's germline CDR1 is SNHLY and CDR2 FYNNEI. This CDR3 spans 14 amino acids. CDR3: CASSGDRIAETQYF. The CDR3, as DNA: TGTGCCAGCAGTGGGGACAGGATTGCAGAGACCCAGTACTTC.

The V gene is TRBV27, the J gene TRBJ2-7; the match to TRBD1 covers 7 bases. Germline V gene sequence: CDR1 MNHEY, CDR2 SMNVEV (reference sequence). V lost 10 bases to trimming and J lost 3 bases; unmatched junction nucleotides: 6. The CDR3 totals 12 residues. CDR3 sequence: CAIRDSNYEQYF. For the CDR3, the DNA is TGTGCCATCCGGGACAGCAACTACGAGCAGTACTTC.

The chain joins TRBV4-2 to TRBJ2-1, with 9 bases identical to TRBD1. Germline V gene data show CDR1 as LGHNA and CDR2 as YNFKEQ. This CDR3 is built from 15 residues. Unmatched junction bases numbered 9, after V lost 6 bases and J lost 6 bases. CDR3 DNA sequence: TGTGCCAGCAGGCCACAGGGGGCTCCCTTCAATGAGCAGTTCTTC. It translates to CASRPQGAPFNEQFF.

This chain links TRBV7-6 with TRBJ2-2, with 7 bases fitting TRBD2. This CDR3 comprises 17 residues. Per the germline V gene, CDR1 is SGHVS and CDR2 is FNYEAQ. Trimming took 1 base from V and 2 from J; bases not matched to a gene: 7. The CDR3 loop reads CASSLEGGGVNTGELFF. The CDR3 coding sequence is TGTGCCAGCAGCTTAGAAGGCGGGGGAGTTAACACCGGGGAGCTGTTTTTT.

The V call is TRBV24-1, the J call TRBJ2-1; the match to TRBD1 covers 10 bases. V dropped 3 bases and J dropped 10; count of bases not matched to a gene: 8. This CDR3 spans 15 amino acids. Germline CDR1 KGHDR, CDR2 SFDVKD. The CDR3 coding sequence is TGTGCCACCAGTGATCGGGACAGGGGCCCCAGCGAGCAGTTCTTC. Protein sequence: CATSDRDRGPSEQFF.

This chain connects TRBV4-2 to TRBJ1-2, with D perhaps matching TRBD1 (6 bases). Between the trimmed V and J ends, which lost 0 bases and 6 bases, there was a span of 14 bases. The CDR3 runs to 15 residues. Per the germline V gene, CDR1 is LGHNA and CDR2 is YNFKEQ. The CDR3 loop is CASSQDGDNGNGYTF. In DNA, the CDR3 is TGTGCCAGCAGCCAAGATGGGGACAATGGGAATGGCTACACCTTC.

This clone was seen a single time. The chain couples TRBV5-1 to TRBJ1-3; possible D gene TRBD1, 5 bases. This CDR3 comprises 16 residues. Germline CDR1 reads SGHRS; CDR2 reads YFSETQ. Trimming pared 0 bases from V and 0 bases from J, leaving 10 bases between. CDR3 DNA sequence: TGCGCCAGCAGCTTGGCCCCAGGGTCCTCTGGAAACACCATATATTTT. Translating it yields CASSLAPGSSGNTIYF. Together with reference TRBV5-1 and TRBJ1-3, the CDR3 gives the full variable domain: KAGVTQTPRYLIKTRGQQVTLSCSPISGHRSVSWYQQTPGQGLQFLFEYFSETQRNKGNFPGRFSGRQFSNSRSEMNVSTLELGDSALYLCASSLAPGSSGNTIYFGEGSWLTVV.

This CDR3 is CATSRDWGVQPGNEQFF. In nucleotides, the CDR3 is TGTGCCACCAGCAGAGATTGGGGCGTCCAGCCAGGCAATGAGCAGTTCTTC. The chain links TRBV15 to TRBJ2-1; TRBD1 is a possible D gene (5 bases). The ends were cut back, 0 bases at V and 6 bases at J, with 18 bases in the middle. Germline V lookup: CDR1 LNHNV, CDR2 YYDKDF (reference sequence). The CDR3 covers 17 residues.

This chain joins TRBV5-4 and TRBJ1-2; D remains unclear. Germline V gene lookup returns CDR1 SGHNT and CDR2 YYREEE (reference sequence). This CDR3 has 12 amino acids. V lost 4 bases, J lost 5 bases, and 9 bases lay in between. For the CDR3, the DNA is TGTGCCAGCAGCCTGGATTCTTATGGCTACACCTTC. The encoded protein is CASSLDSYGYTF.

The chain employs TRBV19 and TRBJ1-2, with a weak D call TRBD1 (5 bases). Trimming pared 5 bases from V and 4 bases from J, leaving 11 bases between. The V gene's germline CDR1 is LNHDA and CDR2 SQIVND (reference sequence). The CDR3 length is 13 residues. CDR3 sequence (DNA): TGTGCCAGTAGTCCCGCGGGGGGCTATGGCTACACCTTC. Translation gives CASSPAGGYGYTF.

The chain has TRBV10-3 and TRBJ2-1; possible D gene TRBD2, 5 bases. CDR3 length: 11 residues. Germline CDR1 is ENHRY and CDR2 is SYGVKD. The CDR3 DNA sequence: TGTGCAAGCGGATCCTACAATGAGCAGTTCTTC. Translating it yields CASGSYNEQFF.

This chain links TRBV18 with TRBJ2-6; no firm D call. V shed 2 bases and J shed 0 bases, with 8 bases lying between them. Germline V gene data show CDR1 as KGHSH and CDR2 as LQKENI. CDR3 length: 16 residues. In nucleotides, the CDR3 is TGTGCCAGCTCACCATCCGCCAGCTCTGGGGCCAACGTCCTGACTTTC. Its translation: CASSPSASSGANVLTF.

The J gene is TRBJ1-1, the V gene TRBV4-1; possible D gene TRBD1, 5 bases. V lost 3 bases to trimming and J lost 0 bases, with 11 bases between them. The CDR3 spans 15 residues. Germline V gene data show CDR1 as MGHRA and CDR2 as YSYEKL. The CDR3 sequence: CASSQEQGVNTEAFF. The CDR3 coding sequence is TGCGCCAGCAGCCAGGAACAAGGGGTGAACACTGAAGCTTTCTTT.

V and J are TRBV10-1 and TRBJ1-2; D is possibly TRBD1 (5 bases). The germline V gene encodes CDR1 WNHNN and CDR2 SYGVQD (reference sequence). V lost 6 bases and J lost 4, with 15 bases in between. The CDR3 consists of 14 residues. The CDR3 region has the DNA TGCGCCAGCAGGCCTACCTCCAGGGTCTATGGCTACACCTTC. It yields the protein CASRPTSRVYGYTF.

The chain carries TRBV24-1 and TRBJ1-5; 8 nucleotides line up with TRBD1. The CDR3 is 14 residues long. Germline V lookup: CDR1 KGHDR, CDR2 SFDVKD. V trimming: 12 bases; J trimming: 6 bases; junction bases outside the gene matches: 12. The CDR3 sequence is CAAGDRSAVQPQHF. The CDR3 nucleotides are TGTGCCGCTGGGGACAGGTCGGCCGTTCAGCCCCAGCATTTT.

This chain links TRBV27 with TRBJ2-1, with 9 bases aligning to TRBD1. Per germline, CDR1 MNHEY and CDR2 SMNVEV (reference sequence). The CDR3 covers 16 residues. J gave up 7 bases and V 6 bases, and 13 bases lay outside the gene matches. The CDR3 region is CASSRGDRVGRNEQFF. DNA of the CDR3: TGTGCCAGCAGCCGCGGGGACAGGGTGGGTCGGAATGAGCAGTTCTTC.

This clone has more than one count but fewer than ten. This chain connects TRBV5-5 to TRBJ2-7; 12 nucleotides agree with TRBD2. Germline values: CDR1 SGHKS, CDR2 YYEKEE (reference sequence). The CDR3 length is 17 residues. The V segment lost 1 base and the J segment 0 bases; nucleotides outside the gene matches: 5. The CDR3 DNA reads TGTGCCAGCAGCTTGATCGGACTAGCGGGGTCCTCCTACGAGCAGTACTTC. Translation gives CASSLIGLAGSSYEQYF. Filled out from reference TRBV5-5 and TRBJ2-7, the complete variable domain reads DAGVTQSPTHLIKTRGQQVTLRCSPISGHKSVSWYQQVLGQGPQFIFQYYEKEERGRGNFPDRFSARQFPNYSSELNVNALLLGDSALYLCASSLIGLAGSSYEQYFGPGTRLTVT.